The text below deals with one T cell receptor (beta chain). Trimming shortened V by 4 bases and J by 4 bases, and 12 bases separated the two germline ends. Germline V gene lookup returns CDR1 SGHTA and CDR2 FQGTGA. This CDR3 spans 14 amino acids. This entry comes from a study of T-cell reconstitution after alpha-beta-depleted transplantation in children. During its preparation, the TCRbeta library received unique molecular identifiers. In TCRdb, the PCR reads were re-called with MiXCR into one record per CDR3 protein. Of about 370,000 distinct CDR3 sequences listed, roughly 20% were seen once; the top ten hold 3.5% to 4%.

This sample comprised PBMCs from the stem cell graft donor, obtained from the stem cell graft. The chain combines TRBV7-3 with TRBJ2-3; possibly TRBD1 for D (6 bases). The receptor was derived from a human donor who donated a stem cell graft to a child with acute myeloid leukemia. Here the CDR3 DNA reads TGTGCCAGCAGCTCGACAGGATCCCCAGATACGCAGTATTTT. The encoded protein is CASSSTGSPDTQYF.